This T cell receptor beta chain was identified in a study of CD8+ T cells in alopecia areata. cDNA reverse transcribed from extracted RNA served as the sequencing template. The method was immunoSEQ multiplex PCR; TCRdb's version includes in-frame clones alone and lacks a portion of them. The data hold about 150,000 clones, with under 60% observed a single time. Trimming removed 2 bases at V and 7 bases at J, with 8 bases between. The CDR3 is 13 residues long. Per the germline V gene, CDR1 is LNHNV and CDR2 is YYDKDF (reference sequence). This sequence joins TRBV15 and TRBJ2-2; D tentatively fits TRBD1 or TRBD2 (6 bases each). The material was CD8+ T cells sorted from blood, obtained at week 0. The sequence derives from a human donor with alopecia areata. The CDR3 DNA reads TGTGCCACCAGCAGAAGGGGGGACGGGGAGCTGTTTTTT. It encodes CATSRRGDGELFF.